This T cell receptor (beta chain) was retrieved from a study of PD-L1 blockade in urothelial cancer. Across the whole study: Men with urothelial cancer arising in the bladder made up about 90% of the roughly 29 patients.

Method: immunoSEQ multiplex PCR; TCRdb's copy keeps in-frame clones and lacks some. The table lists some 110,000 clones, about 89% of them singletons. The time point is: peripheral blood 6 weeks after treatment start. V lost 4 bases and J lost 1; bases outside the gene matches: 0. The germline V gene encodes CDR1 SGHRS and CDR2 YFSETQ. The length of the CDR3 is 14 residues. The sequence derives from a man in his sixties with urothelial cancer. This chain connects TRBV5-1 to TRBJ1-4; 8 bases line up with TRBD1. The starting material was PBMCs, obtained around atezolizumab (anti-PD-L1) treatment. The CDR3 nucleotides are TGCGCCAGCAGCGGACAGGGAACTAATGAAAAACTGTTTTTT. Its protein is CASSGQGTNEKLFF.